The rows below give T cell receptor beta chains drawn from one sample of a study of T-cell reconstitution after alpha-beta-depleted transplantation in children. Each CDR3 protein gets one entry after TCRdb re-called the PCR reads with MiXCR. The sample holds about 610,000 distinct CDR3 sequences; roughly a tenth are singletons and the top ten take approximately 4.1%. The specimen comprised PBMCs from the stem cell graft donor, sampled from the stem cell graft. Receptor source: a human donor who donated a stem cell graft to a child with acute myeloid leukemia. The CDR3 runs from the conserved cysteine through the conserved F or W.

j_call v_call cdr3_aa
TRBJ2-3 TRBV29-1 CSGKRGGEDTQYF
TRBJ2-2 TRBV4-2 CASSQRFQAPFGELFF
TRBJ1-3 TRBV6-5 CASSAWQAGNTIYF
TRBJ2-1 TRBV30 CAWTGGPYNEQFF
TRBJ2-5 TRBV6-1 CASSLPGSFEETQYF
TRBJ1-5 TRBV12-3/TRBV12-4 CASSFYRDRASNQPQHF
TRBJ2-1 TRBV12-3/TRBV12-4 CASSLGVGGRKYNEQFF
TRBJ2-5 TRBV11-1 CASSIWGQGSETQYF
TRBJ2-1 TRBV6-4 CASSSSGGGSYNEQFF
TRBJ1-4 TRBV7-9 CASSAYRGPANEKLFF
TRBJ1-2 TRBV2 CASSGQRAMDYTF
TRBJ2-5 TRBV7-2 CASSFIGTSGTGETQYF
TRBJ2-7 TRBV7-2 CASSLGGRDETYF
TRBJ2-7 TRBV20-1 CSARGTSDAWQYF
TRBJ2-5 TRBV14 CASSQGRISAEETQYF
TRBJ2-2 TRBV6-2/TRBV6-3 CASSGTGTGELFF
TRBJ2-3 TRBV7-2 CASGRPTDTQYF
TRBJ2-7 TRBV4-3 CASSRDQLVHEQYF
TRBJ1-1 TRBV7-9 CASSLTMSNTEAFF
TRBJ2-1 TRBV20-1 CSARDHASGRTYNEQFF
TRBJ2-3 TRBV28 CASNELTDTQYF
TRBJ1-5 TRBV20-1 CSARDFEEQLNQPQHF
TRBJ2-6 TRBV19 CATKEQTGANVLTF
TRBJ2-3 TRBV29-1 CSVSSGTDTQYF
TRBJ2-7 TRBV7-6 CASSARTSGTSYEQYF
TRBJ2-7 TRBV9 CASSDSGGLSSYEQYF